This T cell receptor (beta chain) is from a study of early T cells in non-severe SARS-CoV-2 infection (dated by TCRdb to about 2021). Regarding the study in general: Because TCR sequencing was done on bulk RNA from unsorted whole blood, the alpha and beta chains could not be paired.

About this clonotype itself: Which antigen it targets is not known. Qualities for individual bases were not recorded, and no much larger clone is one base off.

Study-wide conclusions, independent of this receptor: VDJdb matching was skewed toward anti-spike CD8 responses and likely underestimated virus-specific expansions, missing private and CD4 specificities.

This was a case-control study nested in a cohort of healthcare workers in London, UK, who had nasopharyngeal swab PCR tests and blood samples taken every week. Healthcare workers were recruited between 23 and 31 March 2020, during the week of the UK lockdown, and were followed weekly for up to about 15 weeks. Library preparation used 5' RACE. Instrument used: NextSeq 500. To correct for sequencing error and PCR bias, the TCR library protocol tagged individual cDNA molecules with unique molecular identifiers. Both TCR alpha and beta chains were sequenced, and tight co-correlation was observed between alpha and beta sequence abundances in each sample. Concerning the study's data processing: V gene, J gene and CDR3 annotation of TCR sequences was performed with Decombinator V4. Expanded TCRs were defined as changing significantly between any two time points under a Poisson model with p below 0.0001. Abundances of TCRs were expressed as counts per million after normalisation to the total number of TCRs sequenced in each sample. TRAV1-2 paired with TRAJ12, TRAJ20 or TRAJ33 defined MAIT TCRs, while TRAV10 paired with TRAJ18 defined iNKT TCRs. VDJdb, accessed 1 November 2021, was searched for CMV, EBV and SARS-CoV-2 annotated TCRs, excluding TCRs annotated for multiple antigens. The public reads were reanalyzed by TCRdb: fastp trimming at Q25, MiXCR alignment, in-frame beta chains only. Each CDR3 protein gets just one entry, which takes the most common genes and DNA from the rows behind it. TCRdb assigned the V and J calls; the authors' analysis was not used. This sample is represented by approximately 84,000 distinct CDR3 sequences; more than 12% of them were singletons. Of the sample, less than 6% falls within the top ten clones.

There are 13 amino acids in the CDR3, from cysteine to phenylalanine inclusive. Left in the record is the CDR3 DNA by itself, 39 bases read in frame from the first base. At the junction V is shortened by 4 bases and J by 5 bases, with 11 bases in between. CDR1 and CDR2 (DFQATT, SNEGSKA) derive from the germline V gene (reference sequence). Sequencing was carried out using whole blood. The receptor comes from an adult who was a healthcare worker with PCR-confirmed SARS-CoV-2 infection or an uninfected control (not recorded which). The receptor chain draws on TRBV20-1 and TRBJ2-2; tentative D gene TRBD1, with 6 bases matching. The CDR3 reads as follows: CSANRATTGELFF. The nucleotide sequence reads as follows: TGCAGTGCTAACAGGGCGACAACCGGGGAGCTGTTTTTT.